This T cell receptor (beta chain) appears in the sequencing data of a study of cytotoxic CD8 clonotypes in ibrutinib-treated CLL. Study as a whole: Once patients had received a median 12 months of treatment, range 6 to 36, response samples were obtained.

Study-level results: Stable or contracted on treatment, public clonotypes were also uncommon. Clonality rose at ibrutinib response, held steady in sustained remission, and fell toward baseline at progression.

This CDR3 spans 12 amino acids. Trimming pared 4 bases from V and 5 bases from J, leaving 8 bases between. CDR1 is LNHDA, CDR2 SQIVND, per germline (reference sequence). TCRdb keeps only in-frame clones here, not all; method: immunoSEQ multiplex PCR. The sample holds roughly 63,000 clones; around 52% are singletons and the top ten take about 14%. Worth noting for this clone: Antigen specificity is unknown.

The V and J genes are TRBV19 and TRBJ1-2, with D unclear. The source was PBMCs, collected after 12 months of ibrutinib treatment. The origin of this receptor is a human donor with chronic lymphocytic leukemia. Here the CDR3 reads CASSKRTYGYTF. The CDR3 bases are TGTGCCAGTAGTAAACGGACTTATGGCTACACCTTC.